The 27 T cell receptor beta chains given below trace back to one sample, sequenced in a study of shared clonotypes between healthy human individuals. Only in-frame clones appear in the TCRdb table, and some are missing; sequencing was by immunoSEQ multiplex PCR. The sample contains 2 million to 2.5 million clones, roughly 90% of which appear only once. Sample: naive CD4+ T cells from PBMCs. The sample's subset: CD45RA+ positively selected. The receptors were sampled from a man younger than 35 in good health. Some clones in this sample may be carry-over from other donors' samples.

About this clone itself: This CDR3 is also generated by other DNA sequences in the sample. The chain employs TRBV30 and TRBJ2-3; no definite D call. Germline assignment: CDR1 GTSNPN and CDR2 SVGIG (reference sequence). The CDR3 runs 14 residues. V was pared by 0 bases and J by 1 base, with 8 bases between. This chain's CDR3 is CAWSVLRGTDTQYF. The CDR3 DNA reads as TGTGCCTGGAGTGTATTAAGGGGCACAGATACGCAGTATTTT.

The genes are TRBV28 and TRBJ1-1; no firm D call. V dropped 9 bases and J dropped 0 bases, with 11 bases sitting between them. Germline V gene sequence: CDR1 MDHEN, CDR2 SYDVKM. This CDR3 has 13 amino acids. The CDR3 sequence: CASRVSVNTEAFF. The CDR3 region has the DNA TGTGCCAGTCGAGTTTCGGTGAACACTGAAGCTTTCTTT.

This chain joins TRBV11-2 and TRBJ2-1; 9 bases fit TRBD2. Germline CDR1 SGHAT, CDR2 FQNNGV. Losses at the gene ends were 5 bases for V and 4 bases for J; bases not matched to a gene: 6. The CDR3 is 15 amino acids. CDR3 DNA sequence: TGTGCCAGCAGCCACCTAGCGGGAAAATACAATGAGCAGTTCTTC. Residues: CASSHLAGKYNEQFF.

The genes are TRBV20-1 and TRBJ2-3; TRBD2 is a possible D gene (6 bases). This CDR3 contains 9 residues. Germline V gene lookup returns CDR1 DFQATT and CDR2 SNEGSKA (reference sequence). V was clipped by 5 bases and J by 11 bases, with 8 bases between them. The CDR3 nucleotides are TGCAGTGCTGGGGAGGTGCAGTATTTT. Protein: CSAGEVQYF.

This clone has only one observation. Within the sample, other DNA sequences also encode this same CDR3. The chain joins TRBV5-5 to TRBJ2-7; D might be TRBD1 (5 bases). V gave up 2 bases and J gave up 3 bases, with 9 bases separating them. CDR1 and CDR2 from the germline V gene are SGHKS and YYEKEE (reference sequence). The CDR3 covers 13 residues. The CDR3 DNA sequence: TGTGCCAGCAGCTTAACAGGACGCTACGAGCAGTACTTC. It translates to CASSLTGRYEQYF. Looking up the rest from reference TRBV5-5 and TRBJ2-7 gives the full variable domain: DAGVTQSPTHLIKTRGQQVTLRCSPISGHKSVSWYQQVLGQGPQFIFQYYEKEERGRGNFPDRFSARQFPNYSSELNVNALLLGDSALYLCASSLTGRYEQYFGPGTRLTVT.

A word on this clone: This sample includes further DNA sequences coding for the same CDR3. V and J are TRBV5-1 and TRBJ1-2, with D unclear. Per germline, CDR1 SGHRS and CDR2 YFSETQ. CDR3 length: 13 residues. Trimming removed 2 bases at V and 3 bases at J, with 8 bases between. DNA for the CDR3: TGCGCCAGCAGCTTTGAGGGAGACTATGGCTACACCTTC. This translates into CASSFEGDYGYTF.

This clone showed up just once. This sequence joins TRBV30 and TRBJ2-5; TRBD1 is a possible D gene (6 bases). Germline values: CDR1 GTSNPN, CDR2 SVGIG (reference sequence). V was shortened by 4 bases and J by 7 bases, with 16 bases between the two germline ends. This CDR3 spans 13 amino acids. The CDR3, as DNA: TGTGCCTGGAATAGGGGGACCCCGACGACCCAGTACTTC. Its translation is CAWNRGTPTTQYF.

This clone has just one count. The J gene is TRBJ2-4, the V gene TRBV21-1; the table's D gene call, TRBD1, was not cross checked with the DNA. TRBV21-1 is a documented pseudogene. This CDR3 is built from 12 residues. The CDR3 nucleotides are TGTGCCAGCAGCAAACCCAGGTACATTCAGTACTTC. Encoded protein: CASSKPRYIQYF.

The gene calls are TRBV2 and TRBJ2-7, with D perhaps matching TRBD1 (6 bases). Germline CDR1 is SNHLY and CDR2 is FYNNEI. V was pared by 6 bases and J by 4 bases, with 19 bases between. The CDR3 is 15 residues long. This CDR3 is CASRYRVDSMYEQYF. CDR3 nucleotides: TGTGCCAGCAGGTACAGGGTCGATTCCATGTACGAGCAGTACTTC. Filled out from reference TRBV2 and TRBJ2-7, the complete variable domain reads EPEVTQTPSHQVTQMGQEVILRCVPISNHLYFYWYRQILGQKVEFLVSFYNNEISEKSEIFDDQFSVERPDGSNFTLKIRSTKLEDSAMYFCASRYRVDSMYEQYFGPGTRLTVT.

The genes are TRBV18 and TRBJ1-1, with 9 positions matching TRBD1. J gave up 6 bases and V 3 bases, and 11 bases lay outside the gene matches. Germline CDR1 and CDR2: KGHSH and LQKENI. CDR3 length: 16 amino acids. In nucleotides, the CDR3 is TGTGCCAGCTCACCGATATCCCGGACAGGGGAAGCTGAAGCTTTCTTT. Encoded protein: CASSPISRTGEAEAFF. The full variable domain, with the rest looked up from reference TRBV18 and TRBJ1-1, is NAGVMQNPRHLVRRRGQEARLRCSPMKGHSHVYWYRQLPEEGLKFMVYLQKENIIDESGMPKERFSAEFPKEGPSILRIQQVVRGDSAAYFCASSPISRTGEAEAFFGQGTRLTVV.

CDR3 bases: TGTGCCAGCAGCCCAGGAGGGGGTACTAGCGAGACCCAGTACTTC. Its protein product is CASSPGGGTSETQYF. The rearrangement links TRBV7-3 to TRBJ2-5, with D perhaps given as TRBD1 or TRBD2 (6 bases each). The CDR3 totals 15 residues. Looked up from germline, CDR1 is SGHTA and CDR2 is FQGTGA. The V gene lost 5 bases and the J gene lost 5 bases, with 18 bases spanning the gap.

V and J are TRBV5-1 and TRBJ1-2, with no clear D. Between the trimmed V and J ends, which lost 4 bases and 0 bases, there was a span of 19 bases. CDR1 is SGHRS and CDR2 is YFSETQ in the germline V gene. The CDR3 runs to 17 residues. The CDR3 nucleotides are TGCGCCAGCAGCCCCGCGGCATGGATGACGACTAACTATGGCTACACCTTC. It is translated as CASSPAAWMTTNYGYTF. The whole variable domain, remainder taken from reference TRBV5-1 and TRBJ1-2, is KAGVTQTPRYLIKTRGQQVTLSCSPISGHRSVSWYQQTPGQGLQFLFEYFSETQRNKGNFPGRFSGRQFSNSRSEMNVSTLELGDSALYLCASSPAAWMTTNYGYTFGSGTRLTVV.

The chain links TRBV9 to TRBJ1-1; unclear D gene. Trimming pared 4 bases from V and 5 bases from J, leaving 21 bases between. CDR1 and CDR2 from the germline V gene are SGDLS and YYNGEE. This CDR3 contains 16 residues. Written as DNA, the CDR3 is TGTGCCAGCAGCTCAATCTCCGGGGAGGTCTGGACTGAAGCTTTCTTT. Translating gives CASSSISGEVWTEAFF. The full variable domain, rest sourced from reference TRBV9 and TRBJ1-1, is DSGVTQTPKHLITATGQRVTLRCSPRSGDLSVYWYQQSLDQGLQFLIQYYNGEERAKGNILERFSAQQFPDLHSELNLSSLELGDSALYFCASSSISGEVWTEAFFGQGTRLTVV.

The genes are TRBV28 and TRBJ2-5; tentatively, D is TRBD2 (6 bases). The CDR3 is made up of 13 amino acids. Germline V gene lookup returns CDR1 MDHEN and CDR2 SYDVKM. The ends were cut back, 7 bases at V and 4 bases at J, with 13 bases in the middle. The CDR3 here is CASKDVGGETQYF. The DNA for the CDR3 is TGTGCCAGCAAGGACGTCGGGGGAGAGACCCAGTACTTC.

The DNA of the CDR3 is TGTGCCAGCAGCTTAAGATTGGGGGGCGGGGACTATGGCTACACCTTC. Protein: CASSLRLGGGDYGYTF. The chain has TRBV11-2 and TRBJ1-2, with a possible D match to TRBD1 (6 bases). Germline values: CDR1 SGHAT, CDR2 FQNNGV. CDR3 length: 16 amino acids. Trimming cost V 2 bases and J 3 bases, with 16 bases left between them.

This chain uses TRBV25-1 with TRBJ2-1; D not resolved. V dropped 6 bases and J dropped 12 bases, with 15 bases sitting between them. This CDR3 has 12 residues. Germline assignment: CDR1 MGHDK and CDR2 SYGVNS. CDR3 in DNA: TGTGCCAGCAGGGGCGAGACGGCACGGCAGTTCTTC. Its protein product is CASRGETARQFF.

V usage is TRBV11-3 and J usage is TRBJ2-1, with 9 positions matching TRBD2. The trim removed 1 base at V and 3 bases at J, leaving 7 bases unmatched. The CDR3 consists of 17 residues. Per germline, CDR1 SGHNT and CDR2 YENEEA. This CDR3 is CASSLGTRREGYNEQFF. CDR3 bases: TGTGCCAGCAGCTTAGGGACGCGGCGGGAGGGCTACAATGAGCAGTTCTTC. The variable domain in full, with the rest retrieved from reference TRBV11-3 and TRBJ2-1, is EAGVVQSPRYKIIEKKQPVAFWCNPISGHNTLYWYLQNLGQGPELLIRYENEEAVDDSQLPKDRFSAERLKGVDSTLKIQPAELGDSAVYLCASSLGTRREGYNEQFFGPGTRLTVL.

J is TRBJ1-5 and V is TRBV28; 10 bases align to TRBD1. Per the germline V gene, CDR1 is MDHEN and CDR2 is SYDVKM. This CDR3 is 16 amino acids long. With 1 base clipped from V and 4 bases from J, the junction kept 4 bases outside the gene matches. The CDR3 protein is CASSLSGQGMNQPQHF. Here the CDR3 DNA reads TGTGCCAGCAGTTTATCGGGACAGGGGATGAATCAGCCCCAGCATTTT.

The V call is TRBV15, the J call TRBJ2-1; D may be TRBD1 (6 bases). Germline CDR1 LNHNV, CDR2 YYDKDF (reference sequence). Trimming shortened V by 1 base and J by 2 bases, and 9 bases separated the two germline ends. The CDR3 has 15 amino acids. CDR3 in amino acids: CATSRGDKAYNEQFF. The CDR3 DNA follows: TGTGCCACCAGCAGAGGGGACAAAGCCTACAATGAGCAGTTCTTC. Variable domain in full (rest from reference TRBV15 and TRBJ2-1): DAMVIQNPRYQVTQFGKPVTLSCSQTLNHNVMYWYQQKSSQAPKLLFHYYDKDFNNEADTPDNFQSRRPNTSFCFLDIRSPGLGDTAMYLCATSRGDKAYNEQFFGPGTRLTVL.

The genes are TRBV11-2 and TRBJ1-2, with D maybe TRBD1 (5 bases). Germline CDR1 SGHAT, CDR2 FQNNGV. The CDR3 sequence is 14 residues long. The V and J ends lost 6 bases and 4 bases respectively, with 15 bases between them. In nucleotides, the CDR3 is TGTGCCAGCAGTGGGACGGGATATCGCTATGGCTACACCTTC. Encoded protein: CASSGTGYRYGYTF.

Turning to this clone: The sample has other DNA sequences that encode this CDR3 too. The chain couples TRBV28 to TRBJ2-3, with a weak D call TRBD2 (5 bases). The ends were cut back, 5 bases at V and 0 bases at J, with 9 bases in the middle. Germline CDR1 reads MDHEN; CDR2 reads SYDVKM. The CDR3 covers 14 residues. The CDR3 nucleotides read TGTGCCAGCAGTACCCCGGGGAGCACAGATACGCAGTATTTT. Translating it yields CASSTPGSTDTQYF.

The J gene is TRBJ1-4, the V gene TRBV6-5; D is undetermined. The V and J ends lost 6 bases and 3 bases respectively, with 14 bases between them. Germline loops: CDR1 MNHEY, CDR2 SVGAGI. CDR3 length: 15 amino acids. The CDR3 nucleotides are TGTGCCAGCAGCCGCTTAGGGAGGGCTAATGAAAAACTGTTTTTT. The encoded protein is CASSRLGRANEKLFF.

The genes are TRBV9 and TRBJ1-5; D gene ambiguous. The germline CDR1 and CDR2 sequences are SGDLS and YYNGEE. V was shortened by 3 bases and J by 3 bases, with 10 bases between the two germline ends. This CDR3 contains 14 residues. DNA of the CDR3: TGTGCCAGCAGCGAGACCTCGGTCAATCAGCCCCAGCATTTT. The encoded protein is CASSETSVNQPQHF.

The chain carries TRBV28 and TRBJ2-1; perhaps TRBD2 as D (7 bases). This CDR3 region has 12 residues. Trimming took 11 bases from V and 6 from J, leaving 14 bases between them. Germline loops: CDR1 MDHEN, CDR2 SYDVKM. The CDR3 is CAGGRESNEQFF. In nucleotides, the CDR3 is TGTGCCGGGGGGCGGGAGTCCAATGAGCAGTTCTTC.

This chain connects TRBV5-1 to TRBJ2-1; a possible D gene is TRBD2 (6 bases). Trimming took 4 bases from V and 5 from J, leaving 13 bases between them. Per the germline V gene, CDR1 is SGHRS and CDR2 is YFSETQ. The CDR3 covers 14 residues. CDR3 amino acids: CASSPGSGDNEQFF. The CDR3 DNA sequence: TGCGCCAGCAGCCCCGGGAGCGGAGACAATGAGCAGTTCTTC.

In the case of this clone: This sample includes further DNA sequences coding for the same CDR3. This rearrangement joins TRBV5-1 to TRBJ1-5; perhaps TRBD1 as D (5 bases). CDR1 is SGHRS and CDR2 is YFSETQ in the germline V gene. The V and J ends lost 1 base and 2 bases respectively, with 7 bases between them. There are 14 residues in the CDR3. This chain's CDR3 is CASSLRGGNQPQHF. The CDR3 nucleotides are TGCGCCAGCAGCTTGCGGGGGGGCAATCAGCCCCAGCATTTT.

This clone was counted a single time. The rearrangement links TRBV6-5 to TRBJ1-2, with D possibly matching TRBD1 (6 bases). Per the germline V gene, CDR1 is MNHEY and CDR2 is SVGAGI. The V end lost 2 bases, the J end lost 4 bases, and 11 bases lay between the germline ends. There are 14 residues in the CDR3. The CDR3 here is CASSYLQGPYGYTF. The CDR3, as DNA: TGTGCCAGCAGTTACCTCCAGGGGCCCTATGGCTACACCTTC.